The text below deals with one T cell receptor beta chain. This sample is part of a study of technical replicates of blood from several donors. Measured with immunoSEQ multiplex PCR; TCRdb has only the in-frame clones, and not every one. The data show over 50,000 clones, with approximately 87% seen just once and about 5.2% held by the top ten. The CDR3 consists of 15 residues. CDR1 and CDR2 from the germline V gene are MGHRA and YSYEKL. Trimming pared 1 base from V and 1 base from J, leaving 5 bases between. The chain combines TRBV4-1 with TRBJ2-6, with D unclear. The sample taken for sequencing was PBMCs. The sequence derives from a human donor in good health. Some clones in this sample may be carry-over from other donors' samples. CDR3 nucleotide sequence: TGCGCCAGCAGCCAAGTCGGGTCTGGGGCCAACGTCCTGACTTTC. Translation gives CASSQVGSGANVLTF.